The 7 T cell receptor beta chains below come from one sample, sequenced in a study of blood T cells in healthy people across ages. It was with a sample-barcoded 5' primer and a J-beta primer mix that a second PCR of roughly 7 to 12 cycles was run. TCRdb itself ran the 5' RACE reads through MiXCR, one entry per CDR3 protein. The repertoire holds 750,000 to 950,000 distinct CDR3 sequences, with about 55% as singletons. The sequenced material came from blood. These receptors came from a man aged 80 or over in good health.

This clonotype was observed a handful of times. The V and J genes are TRBV5-1 and TRBJ2-3; no definite D call. From germline, CDR1 is SGHRS and CDR2 YFSETQ. CDR3 length equals 13 residues. Trimming cost V 2 bases and J 14 bases, with 18 bases left between them. The chain's CDR3 is CASSFAVHRYAYF. DNA of the CDR3: TGCGCCAGCAGCTTCGCAGTACACAGATACGCGTATTTT.

The V and J genes are TRBV24-1 and TRBJ2-7, with 8 nucleotides matching TRBD2. CDR1 and CDR2 (germline): KGHDR, SFDVKD. Trimming took 3 bases from V and 12 from J; bases not matched to a gene: 9. The CDR3 totals 13 residues. This chain's CDR3 is CATSDPGLGRLYF. DNA for the CDR3: TGTGCCACCAGTGATCCGGGACTAGGTCGTTTGTACTTC.

This chain uses TRBV27 with TRBJ2-1; D might be TRBD1 or TRBD2, each matching 5 bases. CDR1 is MNHEY and CDR2 is SMNVEV in the germline V gene (reference sequence). V was cut by 7 bases and J by 4 bases, with 14 bases left in between. The CDR3 is made up of 14 amino acids. CDR3 loop: CASTRGVPYNEQFF. CDR3 bases: TGTGCCAGCACCCGAGGGGTCCCTTACAATGAGCAGTTCTTC.

The V gene is TRBV20-1, the J gene TRBJ1-6; 8 nucleotides align to TRBD1. This CDR3 has 13 residues. Germline V lookup: CDR1 DFQATT, CDR2 SNEGSKA (reference sequence). V lost 3 bases, J lost 5 bases, and 0 bases stayed unmatched. DNA of the CDR3: TGCAGTGCTAGGACAGGGGATAATTCACCCCTCCACTTT. It yields the protein CSARTGDNSPLHF.

This clonotype appeared a few times. The V and J genes are TRBV20-1 and TRBJ1-5, with D perhaps matching TRBD1 (6 bases). The CDR3 extends over 15 amino acids. Germline CDR1 DFQATT, CDR2 SNEGSKA (reference sequence). With 4 bases removed from V and 6 bases from J, the gap between germline ends came to 19 bases. The CDR3 loop is CSAKGGRGASQPQHF. The DNA of the CDR3 is TGCAGTGCTAAGGGGGGAAGGGGGGCTAGTCAGCCCCAGCATTTT.

This clonotype was detected once. The chain is built from TRBV6-1 and TRBJ1-2; D is unclear. CDR1 and CDR2 from the germline V gene are MNHNS and SASEGT. V was trimmed by 7 bases and J by 2 bases, leaving 14 bases between them. This CDR3 is built from 14 residues. The CDR3 DNA sequence: TGTGCCAGCAAGAGAACTGGGGTAAACTATGGCTACACCTTC. Translated, it gives CASKRTGVNYGYTF.

The chain links TRBV10-3 to TRBJ2-1, with TRBD2 matching over 8 bases. CDR3 length equals 14 residues. J was trimmed by 7 bases and V by 7 bases; bases with no gene match: 9. Germline V CDR1 and CDR2: ENHRY, SYGVKD. The chain's CDR3 is CAIMGAGRGNEQFF. CDR3 nucleotides: TGTGCCATCATGGGAGCCGGGAGGGGGAATGAGCAGTTCTTC.